A single sample is the source of the 27 T cell receptor beta chains below, sequenced in a study of cytomegalovirus exposure and HLA in healthy donors (dated by TCRdb to about 2017). To prepare the library, the immunoSEQ multiplex PCR assay was applied. The multiplex PCR relied on a mix of 60 forward primers for TCR Vbeta segments and 13 reverse primers for TCR Jbeta segments. The source is immuneACCESS, and TCRdb retained only in-frame sequences with V and J called. Part of the clones is not carried over; for the studies checked, unresolved V genes explain less than half of this, and the remainder is unexplained. The sample contains some 77,000 clones, 79% of them found a single time. Of the sample, under 25% is held by the ten largest clones. Sequenced material: PBMCs. These TCRs come from a middle-aged woman in good health and CMV-seropositive.

This chain connects TRBV2 to TRBJ2-1; 9 nucleotides agree with TRBD1. The CDR3 consists of 14 residues. Germline trimming cut 4 bases from V and 6 bases from J; bases unmatched to any gene: 4. The germline CDR1 and CDR2 sequences are SNHLY and FYNNEI. Here the CDR3 DNA reads TGTGCCAGCAGTGGAGGGACAGGGCTCAATGAGCAGTTCTTC. Amino acid sequence: CASSGGTGLNEQFF.

The chain is built from TRBV30 and TRBJ1-4; D is uncertain. Trimming cost V 4 bases and J 8 bases, with 14 bases left between them. CDR1 is GTSNPN, CDR2 SVGIG, per germline (reference sequence). CDR3 length: 13 residues. CDR3 nucleotide sequence: TGTGCCTGGAACCTCGGGTCCGGAGAAAAACTGTTTTTT. This encodes CAWNLGSGEKLFF.

This clone was observed a few times. The J gene is TRBJ2-7, the V gene TRBV30; tentatively, D is TRBD2 (5 bases). This CDR3 contains 13 residues. CDR1 and CDR2 from the germline V gene are GTSNPN and SVGIG (reference sequence). V gave up 5 bases and J gave up 7 bases, with 18 bases separating them. The CDR3 protein is CAWVRDPLGEQYF. The CDR3, as DNA: TGTGCCTGGGTCCGGGATCCCCTGGGGGAGCAGTACTTC.

V usage is TRBV30 and J usage is TRBJ2-1, with 10 bases matching TRBD2. Losses at the gene ends were 3 bases for V and 4 bases for J; bases not matched to a gene: 6. The CDR3 contains 15 residues. Germline CDR1 reads GTSNPN; CDR2 reads SVGIG (reference sequence). The CDR3 DNA sequence: TGTGCCTGGAGAGTTAGCGGGAGGTTGTACAATGAGCAGTTCTTC. Encoded protein: CAWRVSGRLYNEQFF.

This chain links TRBV6-1 with TRBJ2-3; 8 bases fit TRBD2. The J segment lost 1 base and the V segment lost 1 base, leaving 4 bases of the junction unmatched. Germline CDR1 and CDR2: MNHNS and SASEGT. The CDR3 has 16 amino acids. CDR3 protein: CASSEGSGSRTDTQYF. The CDR3 nucleotides read TGTGCCAGCAGTGAAGGGAGCGGGAGCCGCACAGATACGCAGTATTTT.

The chain has TRBV28 and TRBJ1-2, with TRBD1 identical over 8 bases. Trimming at V came to 6 bases and at J to 7 bases, leaving 10 bases not matched to a gene. Germline V lookup: CDR1 MDHEN, CDR2 SYDVKM. The CDR3 spans 14 residues. Written as DNA, the CDR3 is TGTGCCAGCAGCGATCAGGGGGCGGTTTTTGGCTACACCTTC. Translated: CASSDQGAVFGYTF.

The rearrangement joins TRBV29-1 to TRBJ1-3, with a possible D match to TRBD1 (6 bases). Looked up from germline, CDR1 is SQVTM and CDR2 is ANQGSEA. Trimming stripped 6 bases from V and 4 bases from J, with 13 bases between. The CDR3 length is 13 residues. CDR3 DNA: TGCAGCGTACAACGGACAGAAGGAAACACCATATATTTT. As protein: CSVQRTEGNTIYF.

The rearrangement uses TRBV25-1 and TRBJ2-5; no definite D call. Germline lookup yields CDR1 MGHDK and CDR2 SYGVNS. The CDR3 contains 13 residues. Trimming took off 6 bases at V and 0 bases at J, with 8 bases between the two ends. The chain's CDR3 is CASSTLNQETQYF. The CDR3 nucleotides are TGTGCCAGCAGCACTCTGAACCAAGAGACCCAGTACTTC.

With regard to this clone: Mismatch with germline at one junction end may stem from a read error. This chain joins TRBV9 and TRBJ1-2; the match to TRBD1 covers 7 bases. The germline CDR1 and CDR2 sequences are SGDLS and YYNGEE. The CDR3 extends over 15 amino acids. The DNA of the CDR3 is TGTGCCAGCAGCGAGGAGGGGGCGCAACGGTATGGCTGCACCTTC. It translates to CASSEEGAQRYGCTF.

A single count supports this clone. This sequence joins TRBV10-3 and TRBJ2-3; 13 bases are a match to TRBD2. CDR3 length: 15 residues. V lost 9 bases to trimming and J lost 6 bases; unmatched junction nucleotides: 9. Germline-derived CDR1 and CDR2 are ENHRY and SYGVKD. The CDR3 reads CAIGTSGVIQDTQYF. As DNA, the CDR3 is TGTGCCATTGGGACTAGCGGGGTAATCCAGGATACGCAGTATTTT.

This rearrangement joins TRBV19 to TRBJ1-5, with 11 bases lining up with TRBD1. Losses at the gene ends were 3 bases for V and 6 bases for J; bases not matched to a gene: 7. Germline V gene data show CDR1 as LNHDA and CDR2 as SQIVND (reference sequence). The CDR3 totals 16 residues. DNA of the CDR3: TGTGCCAGTAGTATCCCCGGACAGGGGGCTGGTCAGCCCCAGCATTTT. It translates to CASSIPGQGAGQPQHF.

The chain recombines TRBV6-5 with TRBJ1-1; D might be TRBD1 (5 bases). Germline V CDR1 and CDR2: MNHEY, SVGAGI. The CDR3 extends over 15 amino acids. V lost 6 bases and J lost 1, with 15 bases in between. The CDR3 nucleotides are TGTGCCAGCAGCCGCTTTCAAACAGGGAACACTGAAGCTTTCTTT. It specifies CASSRFQTGNTEAFF.

The count of this clone is one. This chain uses TRBV2 with TRBJ2-3; D possibly corresponds to TRBD2 (5 bases). The CDR3 runs to 12 residues. The V and J ends lost 4 bases and 5 bases respectively, with 7 bases between them. Germline assignment: CDR1 SNHLY and CDR2 FYNNEI. The CDR3 spells CASSAAGDTQYF. The CDR3 DNA reads TGTGCCAGCAGTGCGGCGGGAGATACGCAGTATTTT.

The chain combines TRBV18 with TRBJ1-1; possibly TRBD1 for D (6 bases). Looked up from germline, CDR1 is KGHSH and CDR2 is LQKENI. The V end lost 6 bases, the J end lost 6 bases, and 14 bases lay between the germline ends. This CDR3 region has 13 residues. CDR3: CASSEQGDSEAFF. The CDR3 nucleotides are TGTGCCAGCTCTGAACAGGGAGATTCTGAAGCTTTCTTT. The variable domain in full, completed from reference TRBV18 and TRBJ1-1, reads NAGVMQNPRHLVRRRGQEARLRCSPMKGHSHVYWYRQLPEEGLKFMVYLQKENIIDESGMPKERFSAEFPKEGPSILRIQQVVRGDSAAYFCASSEQGDSEAFFGQGTRLTVV.

This clone was recorded once. The chain carries TRBV13 and TRBJ2-7; 11 bases align to TRBD1. The CDR3 runs to 16 residues. The ends lost 5 bases at V and 7 bases at J; junction bases unmatched: 13. Germline V gene lookup returns CDR1 PRHDT and CDR2 FYEKMQ (reference sequence). The CDR3 bases are TGTGCCAGCAGCATACTTTCCGGACAGGGGGCGGGTGAGCAGTACTTC. It yields the protein CASSILSGQGAGEQYF.

In its sample, this clone was seen once. This chain uses TRBV9 with TRBJ2-2; D gene unclear. From germline, CDR1 is SGDLS and CDR2 YYNGEE. Trimming left V 4 bases short and J 1 base short, with 14 bases between. The CDR3 loop spans 16 amino acids. CDR3 coding DNA: TGTGCCAGCAGCACTATTACGGTTGGGAACACCGGGGAGCTGTTTTTT. It yields the protein CASSTITVGNTGELFF.

J is TRBJ1-1 and V is TRBV6-1; D possibly corresponds to TRBD1 (5 bases). Trimming cost V 6 bases and J 2 bases, with 13 bases left between them. This CDR3 is built from 14 residues. Germline V gene sequence: CDR1 MNHNS, CDR2 SASEGT. The CDR3 reads CASRGTGLNTEAFF. CDR3 DNA: TGTGCCAGCAGAGGAACAGGCCTTAACACTGAAGCTTTCTTT.

The rearrangement joins TRBV2 to TRBJ2-1, with 9 bases identical to TRBD2. CDR1 is SNHLY, CDR2 FYNNEI, per germline. The length of the CDR3 is 19 residues. The V gene end was trimmed by 0 bases and the J gene end by 0 bases; junction bases not matched to a gene: 9. CDR3 sequence: CASSEALAGGLSSYNEQFF. The DNA of the CDR3 is TGTGCCAGCAGTGAAGCGTTGGCGGGAGGGTTAAGCTCCTACAATGAGCAGTTCTTC.

The chain employs TRBV5-4 and TRBJ1-6; 8 bases fit TRBD1. V shed 4 bases and J 6 bases; nucleotides not matched to a gene: 6. CDR1 SGHNT and CDR2 YYREEE come from the germline V gene (reference sequence). The CDR3 sequence is 15 residues long. The CDR3 spells CASSVQGALNSPLHF. The CDR3 DNA reads as TGTGCCAGCAGCGTGCAGGGGGCGCTTAATTCACCCCTCCACTTT.

V and J are TRBV6-6 and TRBJ1-1, with TRBD1 identical over 8 bases. Germline values: CDR1 MNHNY, CDR2 SVGAGI (reference sequence). The CDR3 has 15 amino acids. After removal of 5 bases from V and 5 bases from J, the junction contained 10 bases not matched to a gene. For the CDR3, the DNA is TGTGCCAGCAGTCCCTCGACAGGGGAGGCGACTGAAGCTTTCTTT. Translated, it gives CASSPSTGEATEAFF.

The chain couples TRBV28 to TRBJ2-6; 9 nucleotides match TRBD2. The junction had 4 bases not matched to a gene; V was cut back by 9 bases and J by 4 bases. Germline V lookup: CDR1 MDHEN, CDR2 SYDVKM. There are 14 residues in the CDR3. CDR3 DNA sequence: TGTGCCAGTGGGACTAGCCTAGGGGCCAACGTCCTGACTTTC. As protein: CASGTSLGANVLTF.

V and J are TRBV5-1 and TRBJ2-2; the D gene is possibly TRBD1 (5 bases). The CDR3 is 13 residues long. The germline V gene has CDR1 SGHRS and CDR2 YFSETQ. Trimming took 2 bases from V and 3 from J, leaving 5 bases between them. CDR3 region: CASSLQDTGELFF. CDR3 DNA sequence: TGCGCCAGCAGCTTACAGGACACCGGGGAGCTGTTTTTT.

The chain links TRBV15 to TRBJ2-1, with 13 bases aligning to TRBD2. This CDR3 spans 14 amino acids. The germline gives CDR1 LNHNV, CDR2 YYDKDF (reference sequence). V lost 9 bases to trimming and J lost 4 bases; unmatched junction nucleotides: 3. The CDR3 DNA reads TGTGCCACACTAGCGGGAGGGAGATACAATGAGCAGTTCTTC. It is translated as CATLAGGRYNEQFF. Based on the CDR3 plus reference TRBV15 and TRBJ2-1, the full variable domain is DAMVIQNPRYQVTQFGKPVTLSCSQTLNHNVMYWYQQKSSQAPKLLFHYYDKDFNNEADTPDNFQSRRPNTSFCFLDIRSPGLGDTAMYLCATLAGGRYNEQFFGPGTRLTVL.

V and J are TRBV30 and TRBJ1-5, with 10 bases that match TRBD1. V dropped 3 bases and J dropped 2; count of bases not matched to a gene: 4. CDR3 length: 15 residues. CDR1 is GTSNPN and CDR2 is SVGIG in the germline V gene (reference sequence). In nucleotides, the CDR3 is TGTGCCTGGAGCGGCGGGACAGGGGGCAATCAGCCCCAGCATTTT. Translation: CAWSGGTGGNQPQHF.

This clone was detected only once. This sequence joins TRBV11-2 and TRBJ1-3; D might be TRBD1 (6 bases). Trimming cost V 11 bases and J 1 base, with 18 bases left between them. Per the germline V gene, CDR1 is SGHAT and CDR2 is FQNNGV. The CDR3 contains 15 residues. In nucleotides, the CDR3 is TGTGCCGGCATGGGCGGGGGCGCATCTGGAAACACCATATATTTT. Translation: CAGMGGGASGNTIYF.

This chain links TRBV28 with TRBJ2-3; D ambiguous. V lost 7 bases to trimming and J lost 3 bases, with 5 bases between them. CDR1 MDHEN and CDR2 SYDVKM come from the germline V gene. The CDR3 consists of 11 residues. CDR3 protein: CASTRTDTQYF. The CDR3 DNA is TGTGCCAGCACCAGGACAGATACGCAGTATTTT.

The rearrangement uses TRBV6-5 and TRBJ2-7, with TRBD1 matching over 9 bases. This CDR3 comprises 14 residues. Germline lookup yields CDR1 MNHEY and CDR2 SVGAGI. The V gene end was trimmed by 10 bases and the J gene end by 0 bases; junction bases not matched to a gene: 7. The CDR3 loop is CATSTDRGSYEQYF. DNA for the CDR3: TGTGCCACCTCGACGGACAGGGGCTCCTACGAGCAGTACTTC.